This T cell receptor (beta chain) was captured in a study of response to subunit inactivated influenza vaccine (dated by TCRdb to 2017 to 2018). Broadly, across the study: To follow how T cells responded to a trivalent subunit inactivated influenza vaccine, the researchers relied on deep quantitative profiling of the T cell receptor repertoire.

Library generation was performed with RT-PCR. Instrument on record: Illumina HiSeq 2500. TCRdb took the public reads, trimmed them with fastp at Q25, ran MiXCR for clone calling and kept in-frame beta chains. Identical CDR3 proteins give one entry, which carries the most common genes and DNA. The sample table holds roughly 620,000 distinct CDR3 sequences, of which around 11% were seen once. The top ten clonotypes cover roughly 9.6% of the sample. As to this clonotype: The antigen it recognizes is unknown. The input lacks base qualities; no much larger clone sits a single base away.

Broader findings and caveats from the paper: The authors proposed that each seasonal influenza vaccination may bring in only a limited number of new T cells.

The germline V end is reduced by 3 bases and the J end by 2 bases; junction bases left unmatched: 4. From the germline V gene, CDR1 is KGHSH and CDR2 is LQKENI. Reading from cysteine to phenylalanine, the CDR3 counts 18 amino acids. The read is trimmed to its CDR3 DNA, 54 bases read in frame from base 1. This same sample was also part of a study on T cells expressing NK-cell markers. Drawing on the second study: TCR beta cDNA libraries were prepared using 5'RACE template switching, which introduced a universal primer site and unique molecular identifiers. Seven to nine donors provided sorted CD3+CD56+NKG2C+, CD3+CD56+NKG2C- and CD3+CD56-NKG2C+ T-cell subsets, whose TCR beta-chain repertoires were profiled. Among the eight sequenced donors, seven were HCMV-seropositive and one was HCMV-seronegative. In several experiments an anti-gammadeltaTCR antibody was added to restrict sorting to alphabetaTCR-expressing T cells. In several donors, the dominant CD3+CD56+NKG2C+ clonotypes ranked among the top 10 CD8+ clonotypes, making up roughly 1.0-7.0% of CD8+ T cells. Those dominant clonotypes were again the most abundant among CD3+CD56-NKG2C+ cells in several donors, at 28.3-60.1%. It remained unclear whether the expanded NKG2C-expressing T cell clones were specific for HCMV antigens. The study sequenced eight donors, all healthy volunteers chosen at random: three men and five women. HCMV serostatus was determined by detecting HCMV-specific IgG in serum with a commercial ELISA kit. Ficoll density gradient centrifugation was used to isolate peripheral blood mononuclear cells from blood. For a handful of donors, unsorted PBMC were also used to sequence bulk peripheral blood T-cell repertoires. Priming for cDNA synthesis came from the TCR beta constant segment, and two successive PCR amplification steps followed. Libraries were sequenced as 2 x 150 bp reads on Illumina HiSeq 2000/2500, MiSeq or NextSeq. Reads were demultiplexed and grouped by UMI with MIGEC, and clonotypes were assembled and quantified with MiTCR. To remove erroneous sequences, TCR cDNA sequences were retained only when supported by two or more reads. Downstream repertoire analysis used the tcR package, and clonotypes were matched across fractions by CDR3 nucleotide sequence plus V segment. VDJmatch was used to annotate antigen specificity against VDJdb, with one amino acid substitution allowed in CDR3.

This sample comprised PBMCs from blood, obtained on the day of vaccination. This sequence uses TRBV18 and TRBJ2-1; 16 bases in the middle match TRBD2. The receptor comes from a man in his fifties or sixties who received an inactivated influenza vaccine. Donor details come from another sample of the same person, matched by shared clones. The sequence in DNA is TGTGCCAGCTCACCGGGGACTAGCGGGAGGGCAACCTACAATGAGCAGTTCTTC. Translated, this gives CASSPGTSGRATYNEQFF.